These 15 T cell receptor beta chains were sequenced from one sample in a study of Ad26.COV2.S vaccination and SARS-CoV-2 variants (dated by TCRdb to the early 2020s). Library generation was performed with the immunoSEQ multiplex PCR assay. TCRdb took this table from immuneACCESS and kept in-frame rearrangements with V and J called. Such tables lack part of the clones; where checked against another copy, unresolved V genes explain under half of the gap, and the rest is unexplained. Within this sample are approximately 300,000 clones, with around 83% of them counted one time only. The ten largest account for approximately 1.9% of the sample. Sample treatment or condition, as interpreted from the label and publication: about 20 received Ad26.COV2.S at low or high dose, single or two shots; about 5 received placebo; per-sample allocation not given. For vaccine and placebo recipients, the sequenced repertoires came from samples collected on day 63 after the first injection.

Sequencing was performed on peripheral blood, taken in a trial of Ad26.COV2.S vaccine versus placebo. The origin of the receptors is a person between 18 and 59 years old who received the Ad26.COV2.S COVID-19 vaccine or a placebo.

In nucleotides, the CDR3 is TGTGCCTATACCCCCGATAGCAATCAGCCCCAGCATTTT. Its translation is CAYTPDSNQPQHF. The rearrangement uses TRBV30 and TRBJ1-5; D is uncertain. Looked up from germline, CDR1 is GTSNPN and CDR2 is SVGIG (reference sequence). The CDR3 totals 13 residues. Trimming took 7 bases from V and 0 from J, leaving 10 bases between them.

The rearrangement links TRBV7-9 to TRBJ2-3; D possibly uses TRBD1 or TRBD2 (5 bases each). V was clipped by 2 bases and J by 3 bases, with 15 bases between them. Looked up from germline, CDR1 is SEHNR and CDR2 is FQNEAQ (reference sequence). The CDR3 runs 16 residues. Here the CDR3 reads CASSLQLGAATDTQYF. For the CDR3, the DNA is TGTGCCAGCAGCTTACAACTCGGGGCCGCGACAGATACGCAGTATTTT.

This sequence joins TRBV27 and TRBJ1-5; no definite D call. Between the trimmed V and J ends, which lost 5 bases and 0 bases, there was a span of 5 bases. This CDR3 comprises 13 residues. The germline gives CDR1 MNHEY, CDR2 SMNVEV (reference sequence). In DNA, the CDR3 is TGTGCCAGCAGTGGAGATAGCAATCAGCCCCAGCATTTT. This gives the protein CASSGDSNQPQHF.

The V call is TRBV15, the J call TRBJ2-5; D may be TRBD1 or TRBD2 (5 bases each). Per the germline V gene, CDR1 is LNHNV and CDR2 is YYDKDF (reference sequence). Deletions cut 3 bases from V and 3 bases from J, with 14 bases between. The CDR3 covers 15 residues. CDR3 region: CATSSYKVGEETQYF. CDR3 bases: TGTGCCACCAGCAGTTACAAGGTGGGGGAAGAGACCCAGTACTTC.

This chain joins TRBV2 and TRBJ1-2; a possible D gene is TRBD1 (6 bases). Germline V gene data show CDR1 as SNHLY and CDR2 as FYNNEI. Trimming cost V 4 bases and J 4 bases, with 7 bases left between them. CDR3 size: 12 residues. For the CDR3, the DNA is TGTGCCAGCAGTGGGGGGCCCTATGGCTACACCTTC. This encodes CASSGGPYGYTF.

The chain links TRBV30 to TRBJ1-2; the D is unclear. The germline V gene encodes CDR1 GTSNPN and CDR2 SVGIG (reference sequence). The CDR3 runs 14 residues. V shed 1 base and J shed 6 bases, with 15 bases lying between them. Here the CDR3 reads CAWSGSGRGNGYTF. The CDR3 DNA sequence: TGTGCCTGGAGTGGGTCCGGGAGAGGCAATGGCTACACCTTC. The variable domain in full, with the rest retrieved from reference TRBV30 and TRBJ1-2, is SQTIHQWPATLVQPVGSPLSLECTVEGTSNPNLYWYRQAAGRGLQLLFYSVGIGQISSEVPQNLSASRPQDRQFILSSKKLLLSDSGFYLCAWSGSGRGNGYTFGSGTRLTVV.

This clone was observed a single time. The chain links TRBV10-3 to TRBJ2-7; 10 bases match TRBD1. This CDR3 comprises 16 residues. The J segment lost 5 bases and the V segment lost 4 bases, leaving 11 bases of the junction unmatched. The germline CDR1 and CDR2 sequences are ENHRY and SYGVKD. This chain's CDR3 is CAISGGDRGYFHEQYF. The CDR3 coding sequence is TGTGCCATCAGTGGAGGGGACAGGGGTTATTTCCACGAGCAGTACTTC.

V gene TRBV7-2 combines with J gene TRBJ2-5; 10 bases match TRBD2. The CDR3 length is 16 residues. The V and J ends lost 0 bases and 4 bases, in that order; junction bases with no gene match: 5. Germline V gives CDR1 SGHTA, CDR2 FQGNSA. This CDR3 reads CASSLANQREGETQYF. The CDR3, as DNA: TGTGCCAGCAGCTTAGCGAACCAGCGGGAGGGAGAGACCCAGTACTTC.

This clone was counted once. The same CDR3 also results from other DNA sequences found in this sample. The J gene is TRBJ1-1, the V gene TRBV15, with a possible D match to TRBD1 (5 bases). Trimming shortened V by 1 base and J by 3 bases, and 6 bases separated the two germline ends. The CDR3 is 13 residues long. Germline V CDR1 and CDR2: LNHNV, YYDKDF (reference sequence). CDR3 DNA sequence: TGTGCCACCAGCAGAGTAGGGGACACTGAAGCTTTCTTT. It translates to CATSRVGDTEAFF.

The rearrangement joins TRBV6-2 or TRBV6-3 to TRBJ2-7, with 8 bases that match TRBD1. Germline-derived CDR1 and CDR2 are MNHEY and SVGEGT. V was clipped by 2 bases and J by 6 bases; unmatched bases: 6. This CDR3 contains 14 residues. The DNA of the CDR3 is TGTGCCAGCAGTTACCGGGACAGGTCGTTCGAGCAGTACTTC. Amino acids: CASSYRDRSFEQYF.

This sequence joins TRBV6-2 or TRBV6-3 and TRBJ1-2; D is possibly TRBD1 (5 bases). CDR3 length: 13 amino acids. Germline-derived CDR1 and CDR2 are MNHEY and SVGEGT. The V gene lost 6 bases and the J gene lost 7 bases, with 15 bases spanning the gap. As DNA, the CDR3 is TGTGCCAGCAGCCGGGGACCGGCCCGTGGCTACACCTTC. This sequence encodes CASSRGPARGYTF.

This clone was observed a few times. This same CDR3 is encoded by further DNA sequences in the sample. The chain is built from TRBV6-5 and TRBJ1-2; D is unresolved. The CDR3 is 14 amino acids. CDR1 is MNHEY, CDR2 SVGAGI, per germline. With 2 bases removed from V and 4 bases from J, the gap between germline ends came to 11 bases. In nucleotides, the CDR3 is TGTGCCAGCAGTTACAGGGCGGGGTCCTATGGCTACACCTTC. Amino acid sequence: CASSYRAGSYGYTF.

About this clone itself: The identical CDR3 is also encoded by other nucleotide sequences in the sample. The CDR3 loop is CASSRGNTEAFF. In DNA form, the CDR3 reads TGTGCCAGTAGTCGGGGGAACACTGAAGCTTTCTTT. The chain links TRBV19 to TRBJ1-1, with D uncertain. Germline CDR1 is LNHDA and CDR2 is SQIVND (reference sequence). This CDR3 has 12 amino acids. V gave up 5 bases and J gave up 1 base, with 5 bases separating them.

V and J are TRBV4-3 and TRBJ2-1, with TRBD1 as a possible D gene (6 bases). The CDR3 is 16 residues long. Trimming stripped 3 bases from V and 4 bases from J, with 16 bases between. Germline V gives CDR1 LGHNA, CDR2 YSLEER. In DNA, the CDR3 is TGCGCCAGCAGCCACCAAACCCGGGACACTTACAATGAGCAGTTCTTC. It translates to CASSHQTRDTYNEQFF.

This clone was recorded only once. The chain combines TRBV7-2 with TRBJ1-5; TRBD1 agrees at 8 bases. There are 17 residues in the CDR3. The trim removed 3 bases at V and 0 bases at J, leaving 7 bases unmatched. Germline CDR1 reads SGHTA; CDR2 reads FQGNSA. Written as DNA, the CDR3 is TGTGCCAGCAGCTTCAGGACAGGGCCAAGTAGCAATCAGCCCCAGCATTTT. It codes for CASSFRTGPSSNQPQHF.